Detailed here is one T cell receptor beta chain. After extraction with the RNeasy kit, roughly 0.45 to 1 ug of the RNA was reverse transcribed using random hexamers. It was immunoSEQ multiplex PCR that amplified TCR beta CDR3 across 54 Vbeta and 13 Jbeta. Each CDR3 protein gets one entry after TCRdb re-called the immunoSEQ multiplex PCR reads with MiXCR. The data hold some 130,000 distinct CDR3 sequences, with roughly 94% observed a single time. V was pared by 8 bases and J by 4 bases, with 8 bases of the junction left unmatched. The CDR3 contains 14 residues. Germline-derived CDR1 and CDR2 are LNHDA and SQIVND (reference sequence). CD8+ and CD4+ T cells from blood underwent TCR beta sequencing. In the multiple sclerosis control group, patients were treatment-naive and had stable or active relapsing-remitting disease. TEMRA cells were enriched by FACS, while CD8+ and CD4+ T cells were obtained through a negative isolation that was performed magnetically.

The data belong to a study of CD8 T cells in Susac syndrome. The receptor's source is a human donor with multiple sclerosis. The sequenced material came from CD4+ T cells from PBMCs. V gene TRBV19 combines with J gene TRBJ1-2, with 9 bases that match TRBD1. The CDR3 spells CASVTGGNSYGYTF. CDR3 nucleotide sequence: TGTGCCAGTGTTACAGGGGGCAATAGCTATGGCTACACCTTC.